This T cell receptor (beta chain) came from a study of metastatic and nonmetastatic thyroid tumors. At the level of the study: Malignant thyroid and benign thyroid patients provided blood and tumor or nodule tissue whose repertoires were compared.

Prior to thyroid surgery, none of the patients had received any treatment. In the original analysis: Researchers built a distant-metastasis classifier for papillary thyroid cancer that drew on CDR3 differences across clinicopathological groups. TCRdb re-analyzed the PCR reads through MiXCR. The V and J calls come from TCRdb's annotation, not from the publication. The table includes about 49,000 clones, roughly 20% detected once. This clone was seen at least ten times. The CDR3 runs to 13 residues. Germline values: CDR1 MDHEN, CDR2 SYDVKM. V was trimmed by 5 bases and J by 6 bases, leaving 10 bases between them.

The clonotype comes from a female donor with papillary thyroid cancer or a benign thyroid nodule (not recorded which). Some clones in this sample may be carry-over from other donors' samples. The chain employs TRBV28 and TRBJ2-2; the D gene is possibly TRBD2 (5 bases). What was sequenced was blood. The CDR3 reads CASSPEGPGELFF. The CDR3 nucleotides are TGTGCCAGCAGTCCAGAGGGCCCCGGGGAGCTGTTTTTT.